The source of this TCR beta chain is a study of blood T cell repertoires in COVID-19. On the study more broadly: The samples span acute and convalescent COVID-19 from the United States, Italy and Spain. The cDNA or gDNA used as material had been derived from T cells, B-cell-depleted T cells, or PBMCs.

The CDR3 loop spans 15 amino acids. V lost 1 base and J lost 2, with 11 bases in between. Germline V gene data show CDR1 as SGHTA and CDR2 as FQGNSA. Original methodology: Estimation of nucleated cell counts relied on the amplification of reference gene primers. Sequencing used immunoSEQ multiplex PCR; TCRdb keeps in-frame clones, though not all of them. V, J and clone size derive from that table, while D and trimming were established from the DNA sequence. The sample consists of 380,000 or so clones, 88% of them appearing once. The study drew participants aged 18 to 89 years from 20 to 30 US areas. The sequenced sample consisted of PBMCs or T cells enriched from blood (not recorded which). The rearrangement uses TRBV7-2 and TRBJ1-2; D is possibly TRBD1 (5 bases). The sequence was collected from a woman aged 40 to 50 with acute COVID-19. DNA for the CDR3: TGTGCCAGCAGCTTAGAGGACGGGGGGAACTATGGCTACACCTTC. This gives the protein CASSLEDGGNYGYTF.